This is a list of T cell receptor beta chains from one sample in a study of Tregs in tolerant kidney transplant recipients. What these receptors recognize is not known. Produced via immunoSEQ multiplex PCR; TCRdb's table is partial and in-frame only. The sample lists 15,000 to 19,000 clones, about half seen once, with about 3% in the top ten. Here the sequenced sample was CD4+ T cells from blood cultured with allogeneic cells, taken before the transplant. The receptors originated from a human patient who received a combined kidney and bone marrow transplant. CDR3s include the opening cysteine and the closing phenylalanine or tryptophan. A D gene is named only where the DNA matches it firmly. The size field is filled for only some rows; it gives once, few, many or a size class.

d_gene,abundance,v_gene,j_gene,CDR3nt,CDR3aa
TRBD2,-,TRBV7-9,TRBJ2-1,TGTGCCAGCAGCCCCGGACTAGCGAACAATGAGCAGTTCTTC,CASSPGLANNEQFF
TRBD2,-,TRBV4-1,TRBJ2-3,TGCGCCAGCAGCCGAAGCTGGGCGGGGGGGCTGGATACGCAGTATTTT,CASSRSWAGGLDTQYF
-,-,TRBV29-1,TRBJ1-1,TGCAGCGTTCGACAAGGGGGAGAGACTGAAGCTTTCTTT,CSVRQGGETEAFF
TRBD1,-,TRBV7-9,TRBJ1-2,TGTGCCAGCAGCTTATGGGACAGGGTGAACTATGGCTACACCTTC,CASSLWDRVNYGYTF
-,-,TRBV5-1,TRBJ1-5,TGCGCCAGCAGCTTGGAGGGGAATCGGAATCAGCCCCAGCATTTT,CASSLEGNRNQPQHF
TRBD1,-,TRBV29-1,TRBJ1-2,TGCAGCGCCAAAGACAGGGGCCGCTATGGCTACACCTTC,CSAKDRGRYGYTF
-,few,TRBV11-2,TRBJ2-7,TGTGCCAGCAGCTGGACAGACTACGAGCAGTACTTC,CASSWTDYEQYF
-,once,TRBV11-2,TRBJ2-1,TGTGCCAGCAGCTTATTTTGGCAGGGTCTGAGCTCCTACAATGAGCAGTTCTTC,CASSLFWQGLSSYNEQFF
-,-,TRBV7-2,TRBJ2-5,TGTGCCAGCAGCCAAGAACTGATGGAGACCCAGTACTTC,CASSQELMETQYF
TRBD1,-,TRBV11-3,TRBJ2-7,TGTGCCAGCAGCTTAAACAGGGGTCCCTACGAGCAGTACTTC,CASSLNRGPYEQYF
TRBD1,-,TRBV7-2,TRBJ2-1,TGTGCCAGCAGCTTAGTTGCGACAGGGGGCAATGAGCAGTTCTTC,CASSLVATGGNEQFF
-,few,TRBV9,TRBJ2-5,TGTGCCAGCAGCGTAGTAGGGGTAGGAGAGACCCAGTACTTC,CASSVVGVGETQYF
-,-,TRBV19,TRBJ2-3,TGTGCCAGTAGTCTCGGGGTAGCGGCTGATACGCAGTATTTT,CASSLGVAADTQYF
TRBD1,-,TRBV13,TRBJ2-5,TGTGCCAGCAGCTACCAGACAGGGGTAGGAGTAGAGACCCAGTACTTC,CASSYQTGVGVETQYF
TRBD2,once,TRBV4-1,TRBJ2-3,TGCGCCAGCAGCCCGCTCCCGGGGGGTGGCACAGATACGCAGTATTTT,CASSPLPGGGTDTQYF
-,-,TRBV9,TRBJ2-2,TGTGCCAGCAGCCAAGTGGTGGGAGGTCACGGGGAGCTGTTTTTT,CASSQVVGGHGELFF
TRBD2,few,TRBV4-3,TRBJ2-3,TGCGCCAGCAGCCAAGAACTAGCGGGGGGGACAGATACGCAGTATTTT,CASSQELAGGTDTQYF
-,few,TRBV21-1,TRBJ2-7,TGTGCCAGCAGCAAAGATCGGACAGGATTAGCCGAGCAGTACTTC,CASSKDRTGLAEQYF
-,few,TRBV11-3,TRBJ1-1,TGTGCCAGCAGCTTTAGTGCAGCGATGAACACTGAAGCTTTCTTT,CASSFSAAMNTEAFF
TRBD1,medium-sized,TRBV19,TRBJ1-4,TGTGCCAGTAGTAACTTCCGGGACAGGGGGCGGAAACTGTTTTTT,CASSNFRDRGRKLFF
TRBD2,-,TRBV19,TRBJ2-5,TGTGCCAGTACCCCAGGTCTAGCGGGAGGGGTGGGTGAGACCCAGTACTTC,CASTPGLAGGVGETQYF
TRBD2,-,TRBV2,TRBJ2-5,TGTGCCAGCAGTGAGGTGGGACTAGCGGGGGAGCAAGAGACCCAGTACTTC,CASSEVGLAGEQETQYF
-,few,TRBV18,TRBJ1-6,TGTGCCAGCTCCACAGACCAGGGACTCACCCTCCACTTT,CASSTDQGLTLHF
-,-,TRBV7-2,TRBJ1-3,TGTGCCAGCAGCTTAGTGGTAGAAACGCTAGGAAACACCATATATTTT,CASSLVVETLGNTIYF
-,-,TRBV4-1,TRBJ2-7,TGCGCCAGCAGCCAGCCTTGGAGCCGGGACTCCGAGCAGCACTTC,CASSQPWSRDSEQHF
-,once,TRBV27,TRBJ2-7,TGTGCCAGCAGTTTTGGCGGATTTTCCTACGAGCAGTACTTC,CASSFGGFSYEQYF
-,-,TRBV6-1,TRBJ2-1,TGTGCCAGCATCCTGGGGGGAGAGAACAATGAGCAGTTCTTC,CASILGGENNEQFF
-,medium-sized,TRBV21-1,TRBJ2-7,TGTGCCAGCTTTCTAGCGGGCCTATACAGCTCCTACGAGCAGTACTTC,CASFLAGLYSSYEQYF
-,few,TRBV7-2,TRBJ1-5,TGTGCCAGCAGCTCCTACAGGGTTAGTTCTAGCAATCAGCCCCAGCATTTT,CASSSYRVSSSNQPQHF
TRBD1,-,TRBV5-1,TRBJ2-7,TGCGCCAGCAGCTTGGTCACAGGGACAGGCGAGCAGTACTTC,CASSLVTGTGEQYF
TRBD2,-,TRBV6-5,TRBJ2-3,TGTGCCAGCAGTTCCCCGCGGCGGGAGGGCGCAGATACGCAGTATTTT,CASSSPRREGADTQYF
-,few,TRBV2,TRBJ2-1,TGTGCCAGCAGTGCTGGGGCGGGGTGGGGCAATGAGCAGTTCTTC,CASSAGAGWGNEQFF
TRBD2,few,TRBV7-8,TRBJ2-3,TGTGCCAGCAGCTTAGCGTCGCGGGGGGGCTTTCGAGACACAGATACGCAGTATTTT,CASSLASRGGFRDTDTQYF
-,once,TRBV6-6,TRBJ2-7,TGTGCCAGCAGGCCCCCGGGACATGGTTTGGAACGGCAGTACTTC,CASRPPGHGLERQYF
-,-,TRBV13,TRBJ1-2,TGTGCCAGCAGCTTAAACACGCTTCGGAGGGGCTACACCTTC,CASSLNTLRRGYTF
-,-,TRBV9,TRBJ2-2,TGTGCCAGCAGCGCCAGAGGACAGTTCGGGGAGCTGTTTTTT,CASSARGQFGELFF
-,few,TRBV7-9,TRBJ2-1,TGTGCCAGCAGCTTTACCCACCTTACCCGGGACTCCCTAACGGAGCAGTTCTTC,CASSFTHLTRDSLTEQFF
TRBD2,-,TRBV10-3,TRBJ2-2,TGTGCCATCAGTGGGCTAGCGGGGACCGGGACCGGGGAGCTGTTTTTT,CAISGLAGTGTGELFF
TRBD2,-,TRBV4-3,TRBJ2-7,TGCGCCAGCAGCCAAGTGCGTAGCGGGGGACGGGGGGGGTCCTACGAGCAGTACTTC,CASSQVRSGGRGGSYEQYF
TRBD1,few,TRBV4-1,TRBJ2-7,TGCGCCAGCAGCCAACCGGGACAGAGATACTACGAGCAGTACTTC,CASSQPGQRYYEQYF
TRBD1,-,TRBV30,TRBJ2-1,TGTGCCTGGAAGGCACAGGGGACAACTGAGCAGTTCTTC,CAWKAQGTTEQFF
-,-,TRBV11-3,TRBJ2-1,TGTGCCAGCAGCCCGGTGACTTATGAGCAGTTCTTC,CASSPVTYEQFF
-,-,TRBV9,TRBJ2-1,TGTGCCAGCAGCCCATGGGAGTCCTACAATGAGCAGTTCTTC,CASSPWESYNEQFF
-,few,TRBV7-2,TRBJ1-1,TGTGCCAGCAGCGGCGACACGAGTAACACTGAAGCTTTCTTT,CASSGDTSNTEAFF
-,few,TRBV19,TRBJ2-2,TGTGCCAGTAGTATAACTGGTGGGCACGGCGGGGAGCTGTTTTTT,CASSITGGHGGELFF
-,large,TRBV27,TRBJ1-2,TGTGCCAGCAGTTATCGGGGGACCTATGGCTACACCTTC,CASSYRGTYGYTF
-,few,TRBV18,TRBJ2-5,TGTGCCAGCTCACCGGCGGAGGGTACGGAGACCCAGTACTTC,CASSPAEGTETQYF
-,few,TRBV11-3,TRBJ1-2,TGTGCCAGCAGCTTAGGTTCGATCAGCTATGGCTACACCTTC,CASSLGSISYGYTF
TRBD1,-,TRBV6-5,TRBJ1-2,TGTGCCAGCACTATCGGGACAGCGGCTAACTATGGCTACACCTTC,CASTIGTAANYGYTF
-,-,TRBV28,TRBJ1-2,TGTGCCAGCAGTTCCCCCATGGCCTATGGCTACACCTTC,CASSSPMAYGYTF
-,-,TRBV4-2,TRBJ1-1,TGTGCCAGCAGCCAAGACCTCGCGGGGGGTGAAGCTTTCTTT,CASSQDLAGGEAFF
-,-,TRBV5-6,TRBJ2-7,TGTGCCAGCAGCTTGGGGCGGGGCACTTTCTCCTACGAGCAGTACTTC,CASSLGRGTFSYEQYF
TRBD2,-,TRBV30,TRBJ2-2,TGTGCCTGGAGACCGGGACTAGGTTACGGGGAGCTGTTTTTT,CAWRPGLGYGELFF
-,-,TRBV21-1,TRBJ1-6,TGTGCCAGCAGGCGTATAATAGCTACACTACATCATAATTCACCCCTCCACTTT,CASRRIIATLHHNSPLHF
-,-,TRBV19,TRBJ2-5,TGTGCCAGTAGTACCTCTCAAGAGACCCAGTACTTC,CASSTSQETQYF
TRBD2,-,TRBV19,TRBJ2-1,TGTGCCAGTAGTCCAAAGACTAGCGGGCGCACGGTTGAGCAGTTCTTC,CASSPKTSGRTVEQFF
-,few,TRBV28,TRBJ2-7,TGTGCCAGCAGTTTGGCTCCCAGGGTTAGCTCCTACGAGCAGTACTTC,CASSLAPRVSSYEQYF
-,-,TRBV5-4,TRBJ2-3,TGTGCCAGCAGCTTGGACAGGGGCACAGATACGCAGTATTTT,CASSLDRGTDTQYF
-,few,TRBV27,TRBJ1-6,TGTGCCAGCAGTTTATCAGGGGCCGGCTCACCCCTCCACTTT,CASSLSGAGSPLHF
TRBD1,-,TRBV27,TRBJ2-1,TGTGCCAGCAGAAGACCCGGGACAGGAGCCTACAATGAGCAGTTCTTC,CASRRPGTGAYNEQFF